This TCR beta chain was sequenced for a study of shared clonotypes between healthy human individuals. Regarding the study as a whole: When compared with the clonotypes that were shared by all four sorted-subset donors, the non-shared clonotypes turned out to have lower generation probabilities. Estimated richness was generally greater in naive than memory subsets.

Assay used: immunoSEQ multiplex PCR; TCRdb lists only in-frame clones, some missing. Of some 1,400,000 clones in the sample, roughly 96% were seen once. As for this clone: Its antigen is not known.

The CDR3 is 14 residues long. The V and J ends lost 4 bases and 3 bases respectively, with 11 bases between them. Germline V gene lookup returns CDR1 SGDLS and CDR2 YYNGEE. Into CD45RA+ naive and CD45RA-negative memory subsets, the CD4+ cells were split. The sequence was collected from a man between 25 and 39 years old in good health. The chain links TRBV9 to TRBJ1-5, with a weak D call TRBD1 (6 bases). Input material: naive CD4+ T cells sorted from blood. The sample's subset: CD45RA+ positively selected. For the CDR3, the DNA is TGTGCCAGCAGCTCCAGGGGCCCCAATCAGCCCCAGCATTTT. Protein sequence: CASSSRGPNQPQHF.